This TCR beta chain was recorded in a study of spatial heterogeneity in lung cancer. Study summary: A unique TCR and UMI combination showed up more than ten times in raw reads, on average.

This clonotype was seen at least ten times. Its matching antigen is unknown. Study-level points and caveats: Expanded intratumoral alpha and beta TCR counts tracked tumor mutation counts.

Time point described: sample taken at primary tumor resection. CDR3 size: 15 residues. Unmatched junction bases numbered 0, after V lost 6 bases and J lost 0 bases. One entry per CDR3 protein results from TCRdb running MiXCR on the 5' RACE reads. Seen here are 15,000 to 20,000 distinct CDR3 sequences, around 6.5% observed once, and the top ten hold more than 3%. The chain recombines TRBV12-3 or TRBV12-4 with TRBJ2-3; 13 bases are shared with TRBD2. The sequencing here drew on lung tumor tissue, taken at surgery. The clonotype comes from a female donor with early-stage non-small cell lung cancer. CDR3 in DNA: TGTGCCAGCAGACTAGCGGGAGGGAGCACAGATACGCAGTATTTT. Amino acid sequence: CASRLAGGSTDTQYF.